Here is one TCR beta chain with its context. This receptor's antigen is unknown. There are no base qualities to consult, and no much larger clone falls within one base. Donors formed part of the validation cohort, which comprised some 120 subjects and was distinct from the first cohort of under 850 subjects. This sample is part of a study of cytomegalovirus exposure and HLA in healthy donors (dated by TCRdb to the late 2010s). Describing the broader study: According to a later analysis, one platform produced both the roughly 110 validation repertoires and the approximately 660 repertoires of the first cohort. In addition to the first cohort of 666 subjects, a separate validation cohort of 100 to 150 different subjects was used. The study combined high-throughput TCR immunosequencing, statistical association of individual TCRs with disease status, and machine learning to predict cytomegalovirus infection status. The study aimed to test whether cataloging public T cell receptors could reveal signatures of past pathogen exposure. General conclusions and limits of the study: The classifier was reported to diagnose cytomegalovirus status with high specificity and sensitivity in both the original and validation cohorts. While some public TCRs were present in many individuals, most TCR sequences turned up only very rarely across donors. A later analysis had no HLA typing for the validation cohort, so co-occurrence there was scored across all 110 or so repertoires. Of the cluster scores, roughly 95% were above 0 in a later analysis, which found that TCRs clustered in the first cohort also tended to co-occur in the 120 validation repertoires. The authors suggested that the approach could potentially be extended to other disease states and immunological phenotypes. In the study, approximately 160 TCR beta chains were listed as associated with cytomegalovirus. In vitro tests confirmed that three of the cytomegalovirus-associated TCR beta chains recognize cytomegalovirus antigens.

The library was prepared using the immunoSEQ multiplex PCR assay. The paper's processing steps were these. To diagnose cytomegalovirus status from the catalog of TCR beta chain sequences, a statistical classification framework was built. Drawn from immuneACCESS, this table holds only the in-frame rearrangements with V and J called that TCRdb kept. Clones are partly lost; checked studies trace under half to an unresolved V gene and leave the rest unexplained. The DNA gave D and trimming, while V, J and clone size come from that table. The sample yields 130,000 or so clones; nearly 90% were counted once. About 9.9% of the sample belongs to the ten largest clones. The sequence came from a woman between 18 and 29 years old in good health and CMV-seropositive. Sequenced input: PBMCs.

For the CDR3, the sequence is CASSRLGQGPLNQPQHF. The DNA sequence is TGCGCCAGCAGCCGTTTAGGACAGGGCCCTCTCAATCAGCCCCAGCATTTT. The chain is assembled from TRBV4-1 and TRBJ1-5, with 8 junctional bases fitting TRBD1. From V the trimming removes 4 bases and from J it removes 3 bases, while the gene matches leave 11 bases of the junction unaccounted for. CDR3 length: 17 amino acids, cysteine to phenylalanine. The kept DNA is CDR3 alone, 51 bases in frame from the first base. CDR1 and CDR2, per the germline V gene, are MGHRA and YSYEKL.